The TCR beta chain under discussion was sequenced for a study of metastatic and nonmetastatic thyroid tumors. Study details: Repertoires from malignant and benign thyroid patients were compared across blood and tumor or nodule tissue. Study results and caveats: A significant increase in TCR beta diversity was reportedly seen in malignant thyroid tumors relative to benign nodules, in blood and tumor.

Original processing methods: For papillary thyroid cancer, a distant-metastasis classifier was constructed from CDR3 differences observed across clinicopathological groups. TCRdb re-called clones from the PCR reads using MiXCR. It is TCRdb's table, rather than the study itself, that gives the V and J calls and clone size. Here the sample spans 45,000 to 65,000 clones, about a sixth being singletons. Each patient came to thyroid surgery without any prior treatment (of any kind). This clone was recorded at least ten times. Its antigen is undetermined. Germline values: CDR1 DFQATT, CDR2 SNEGSKA (reference sequence). V shed 2 bases and J shed 3 bases, with 14 bases lying between them. This CDR3 comprises 15 residues.

The rearrangement uses TRBV20-1 and TRBJ2-1, with D tentatively TRBD2 (6 bases). The sequenced material came from blood. This receptor was obtained from a female donor with papillary thyroid cancer or a benign thyroid nodule (not recorded which). Some clones in this sample may be carry-over from other donors' samples. This CDR3 reads CSARRWRENYNEQFF. Written as DNA, the CDR3 is TGCAGTGCTAGACGGTGGAGGGAGAACTACAATGAGCAGTTCTTC.